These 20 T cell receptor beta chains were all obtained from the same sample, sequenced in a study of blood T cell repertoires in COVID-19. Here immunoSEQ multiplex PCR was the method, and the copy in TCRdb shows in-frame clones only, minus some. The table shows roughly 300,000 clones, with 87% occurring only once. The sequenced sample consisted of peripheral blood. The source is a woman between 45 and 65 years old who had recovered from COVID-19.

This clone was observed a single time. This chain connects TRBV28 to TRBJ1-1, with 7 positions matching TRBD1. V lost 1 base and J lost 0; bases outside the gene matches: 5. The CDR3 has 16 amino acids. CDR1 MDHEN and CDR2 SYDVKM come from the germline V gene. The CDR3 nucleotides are TGTGCCAGCAGTTTATTAGGGGGCGGGCTGAACACTGAAGCTTTCTTT. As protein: CASSLLGGGLNTEAFF.

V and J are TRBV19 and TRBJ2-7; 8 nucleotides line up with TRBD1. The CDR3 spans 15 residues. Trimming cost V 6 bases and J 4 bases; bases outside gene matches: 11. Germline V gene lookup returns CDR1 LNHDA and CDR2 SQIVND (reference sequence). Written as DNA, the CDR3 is TGTGCCAGTAGATTCGCAGGGGGCCGCAGTTACGAGCAGTACTTC. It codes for CASRFAGGRSYEQYF.

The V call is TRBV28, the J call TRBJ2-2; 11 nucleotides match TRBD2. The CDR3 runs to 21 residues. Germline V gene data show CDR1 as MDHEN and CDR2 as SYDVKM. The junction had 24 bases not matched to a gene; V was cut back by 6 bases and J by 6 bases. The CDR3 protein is CASSTGAPSGGRRSQPGELFF. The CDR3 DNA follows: TGTGCCAGCAGCACTGGGGCCCCTAGCGGGGGGAGACGTTCGCAGCCCGGGGAGCTGTTTTTT.

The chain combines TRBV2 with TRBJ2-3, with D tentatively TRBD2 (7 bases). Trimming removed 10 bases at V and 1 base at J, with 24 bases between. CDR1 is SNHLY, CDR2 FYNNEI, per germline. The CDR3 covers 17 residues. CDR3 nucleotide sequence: TGTGCCACCGTTCGCGCGGGGGCCTCTGTAGGCACAGATACGCAGTATTTT. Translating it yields CATVRAGASVGTDTQYF.

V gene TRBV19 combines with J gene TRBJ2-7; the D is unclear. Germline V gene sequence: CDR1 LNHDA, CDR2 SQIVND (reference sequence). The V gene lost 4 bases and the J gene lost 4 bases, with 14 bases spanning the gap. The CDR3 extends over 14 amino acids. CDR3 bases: TGTGCCAGTAGTAGCCGGCGCGGCGCGTACGAGCAGTACTTC. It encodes CASSSRRGAYEQYF.

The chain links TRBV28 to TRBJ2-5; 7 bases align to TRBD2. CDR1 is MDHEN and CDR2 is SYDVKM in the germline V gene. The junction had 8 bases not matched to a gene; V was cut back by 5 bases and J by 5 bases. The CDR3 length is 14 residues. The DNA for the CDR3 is TGTGCCAGCAGTACCGGGGGGAGTAGGGAGACCCAGTACTTC. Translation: CASSTGGSRETQYF. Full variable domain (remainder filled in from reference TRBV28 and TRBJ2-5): DVKVTQSSRYLVKRTGEKVFLECVQDMDHENMFWYRQDPGLGLRLIYFSYDVKMKEKGDIPEGYSVSREKKERFSLILESASTNQTSMYLCASSTGGSRETQYFGPGTRLLVL.

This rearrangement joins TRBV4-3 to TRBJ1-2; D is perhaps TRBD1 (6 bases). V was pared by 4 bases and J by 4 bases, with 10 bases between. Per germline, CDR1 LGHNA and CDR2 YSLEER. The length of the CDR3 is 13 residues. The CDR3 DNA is TGCGCCAGCAGCCGGGACAAAGCCTATGGCTACACCTTC. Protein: CASSRDKAYGYTF.

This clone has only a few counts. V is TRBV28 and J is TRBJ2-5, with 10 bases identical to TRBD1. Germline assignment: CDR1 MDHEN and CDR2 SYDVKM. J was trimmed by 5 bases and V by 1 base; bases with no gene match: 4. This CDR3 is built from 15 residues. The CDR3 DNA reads TGTGCCAGCAGTTTATACGGACAGGGGGTTGAGACCCAGTACTTC. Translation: CASSLYGQGVETQYF.

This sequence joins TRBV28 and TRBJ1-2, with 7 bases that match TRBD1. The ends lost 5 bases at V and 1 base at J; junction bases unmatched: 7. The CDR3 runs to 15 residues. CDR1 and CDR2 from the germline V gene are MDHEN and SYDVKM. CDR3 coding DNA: TGTGCCAGCAGTCCGGGGGACAGCATTAACTATGGCTACACCTTC. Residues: CASSPGDSINYGYTF.

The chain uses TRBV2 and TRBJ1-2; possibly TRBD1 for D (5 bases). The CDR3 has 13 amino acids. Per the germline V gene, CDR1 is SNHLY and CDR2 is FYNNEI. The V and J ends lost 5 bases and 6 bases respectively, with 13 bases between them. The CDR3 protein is CASSTHGAHGYTF. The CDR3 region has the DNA TGTGCCAGCAGTACGCATGGGGCCCATGGCTACACCTTC.

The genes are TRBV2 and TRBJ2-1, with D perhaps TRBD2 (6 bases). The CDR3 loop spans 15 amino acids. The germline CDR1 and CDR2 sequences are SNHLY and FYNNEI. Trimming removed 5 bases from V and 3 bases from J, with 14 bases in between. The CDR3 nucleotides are TGTGCCAGCAGTCGGACGGGGGTTGGCTACAATGAGCAGTTCTTC. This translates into CASSRTGVGYNEQFF.

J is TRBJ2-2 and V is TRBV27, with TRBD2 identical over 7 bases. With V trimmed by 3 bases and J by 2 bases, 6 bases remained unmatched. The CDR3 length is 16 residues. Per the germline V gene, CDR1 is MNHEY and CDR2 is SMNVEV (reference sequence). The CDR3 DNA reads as TGTGCCAGCAGTTTGAGCCTAGCGGTTAACACCGGGGAGCTGTTTTTT. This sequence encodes CASSLSLAVNTGELFF.

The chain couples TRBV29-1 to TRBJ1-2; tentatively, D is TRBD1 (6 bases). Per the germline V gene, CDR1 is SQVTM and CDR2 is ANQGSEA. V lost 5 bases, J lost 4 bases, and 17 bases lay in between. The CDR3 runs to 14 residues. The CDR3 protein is CSVFRTDLPYGYTF. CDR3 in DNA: TGCAGCGTTTTCCGGACAGACTTACCCTATGGCTACACCTTC.

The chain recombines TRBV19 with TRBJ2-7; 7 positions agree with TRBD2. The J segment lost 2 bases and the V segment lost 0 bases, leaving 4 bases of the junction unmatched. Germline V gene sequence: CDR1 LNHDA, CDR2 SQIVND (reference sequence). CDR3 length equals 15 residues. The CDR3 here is CASSIEAGDAYEQYF. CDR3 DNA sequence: TGTGCCAGTAGTATAGAGGCGGGAGATGCCTACGAGCAGTACTTC.

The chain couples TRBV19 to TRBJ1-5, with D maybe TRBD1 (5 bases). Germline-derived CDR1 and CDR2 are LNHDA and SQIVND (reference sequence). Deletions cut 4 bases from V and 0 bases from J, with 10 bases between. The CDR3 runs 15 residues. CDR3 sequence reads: CASSTRQNSNQPQHF. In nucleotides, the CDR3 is TGTGCCAGTAGTACCCGACAGAATAGCAATCAGCCCCAGCATTTT.

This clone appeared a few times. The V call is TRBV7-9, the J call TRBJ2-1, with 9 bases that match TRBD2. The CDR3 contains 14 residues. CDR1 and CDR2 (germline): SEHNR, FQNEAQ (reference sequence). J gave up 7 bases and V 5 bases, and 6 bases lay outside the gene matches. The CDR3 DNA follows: TGTGCCAGCAGCGAGCTAGCGGGGATAAATGAGCAGTTCTTC. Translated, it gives CASSELAGINEQFF.

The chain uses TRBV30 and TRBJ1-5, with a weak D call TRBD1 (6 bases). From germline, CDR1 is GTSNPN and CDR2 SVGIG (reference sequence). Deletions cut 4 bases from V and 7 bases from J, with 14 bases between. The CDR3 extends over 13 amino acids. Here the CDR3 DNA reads TGTGCCTGGACATCAGGGGTTGGGCAGCCCCAGCATTTT. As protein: CAWTSGVGQPQHF. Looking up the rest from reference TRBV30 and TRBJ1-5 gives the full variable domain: SQTIHQWPATLVQPVGSPLSLECTVEGTSNPNLYWYRQAAGRGLQLLFYSVGIGQISSEVPQNLSASRPQDRQFILSSKKLLLSDSGFYLCAWTSGVGQPQHFGDGTRLSIL.

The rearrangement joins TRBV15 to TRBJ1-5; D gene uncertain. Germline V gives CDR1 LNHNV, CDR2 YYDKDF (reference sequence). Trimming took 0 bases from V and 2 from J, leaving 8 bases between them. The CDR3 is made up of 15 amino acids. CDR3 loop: CATSRDYGGNQPQHF. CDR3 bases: TGTGCCACCAGCAGAGATTACGGGGGCAATCAGCCCCAGCATTTT.

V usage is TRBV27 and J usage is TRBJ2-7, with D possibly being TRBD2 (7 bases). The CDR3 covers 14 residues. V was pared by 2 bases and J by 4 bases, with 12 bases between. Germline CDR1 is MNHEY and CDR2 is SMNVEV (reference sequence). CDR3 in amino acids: CASSLGGGDYEQYF. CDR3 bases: TGTGCCAGCAGTTTAGGCGGGGGCGATTACGAGCAGTACTTC.

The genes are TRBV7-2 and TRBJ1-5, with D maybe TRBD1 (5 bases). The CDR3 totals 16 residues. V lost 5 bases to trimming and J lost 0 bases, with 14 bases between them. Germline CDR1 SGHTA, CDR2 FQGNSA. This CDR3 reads CASSPDSSYSNQPQHF. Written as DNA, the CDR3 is TGTGCCAGCAGCCCCGACAGTAGCTATAGCAATCAGCCCCAGCATTTT.